Listed below are T cell receptor beta chains from one sample, sequenced in a study of T cells after yellow fever vaccination. TCRdb independently ran MiXCR on the 5' RACE reads; one entry per CDR3 protein. The sample records 25,000 to 30,000 distinct CDR3 sequences, roughly 5.9% being singletons. The specimen was PBMCs, either bulk or a sorted T-cell subset (CD4+, CD8+, memory, or dextramer-sorted; not recorded which), collected on the day of the yellow fever booster vaccination. These receptors all stem from a man aged 30 to 45 who received the YFV17D yellow fever vaccine. Each CDR3 is given with its conserved first and last residue.

j_call,v_call,cdr3_aa
TRBJ2-5,TRBV28,CASSGAPGDRLSETQYF
TRBJ2-7,TRBV19,CASSILGGYYEQYF
TRBJ2-1,TRBV6-2/TRBV6-3,CASSLGAESEQFF
TRBJ2-1,TRBV7-8,CASSLGVSNEQFF
TRBJ2-3,TRBV5-1,CASSLAVPGRDTQYF
TRBJ2-6,TRBV7-6,CASSLSGGGSGANVLTF
TRBJ2-1,TRBV6-1,CASSETGIYNEQFF
TRBJ2-3,TRBV5-1,CATAGLAGSLDTQYF
TRBJ2-5,TRBV20-1,CSAYGLRTGIQETQYF
TRBJ1-2,TRBV28,CASSNFLVDGYTF
TRBJ2-3,TRBV9,CASSSPTRILRSRHTDTQYF
TRBJ2-7,TRBV7-8,CASSWTSGSPYEQYF
TRBJ2-3,TRBV11-3,CASSPQIGADTQYF
TRBJ2-5,TRBV9,CASSVSPGTKETQYF
TRBJ2-1,TRBV7-7,CASSSEWGNEQFF
TRBJ1-2,TRBV15,CATRGTGDNYGYTF
TRBJ2-5,TRBV20-1,CSARDGLAGGPLGETQYF
TRBJ2-5,TRBV5-6,CASSLGRGIAQYF
TRBJ2-7,TRBV4-3,CASSQVGGDDEQYF
TRBJ2-1,TRBV28,CASSRQGHFYNEQFF